This T cell receptor (beta chain) was observed in a study of cytomegalovirus exposure and HLA in healthy donors (dated by TCRdb to between 2016 and 2019). Study-level background: According to an earlier analysis of several hundred of the donors, about 190 million T cells yielded 117 million unique TCR beta sequences and about 280 Gb of sequence data. An early release covering over 500 HLA-typed donors comprised about 320 gigabases of sequencing data and roughly 85 million unique TCR sequences. The genetic ancestry cluster associated with self-reported Caucasian donors included 81% of the 398 genotyped donors. The study was designed to test whether signatures of past pathogen exposure could be identified by cataloging public T cell receptors. The study profiled the T cell repertoires of hundreds of subjects by immunosequencing and related them to cytomegalovirus serostatus. Along with the roughly 670-subject first cohort, a separate validation cohort of over 90 different subjects was used. To predict cytomegalovirus infection status, the study combined high-throughput TCR immunosequencing, statistical association of individual TCRs with disease status, and machine learning. In a later analysis, previously published TCR beta repertoires from several hundred donors were re-analyzed and high-resolution HLA genotyping was added so that TCR occurrence patterns could be studied. In the later analysis, no new phenotypic data were used to find candidate immune exposures; instead, reliance was placed on TCR beta sequences and their occurrence across donors. To decide whether each TCR beta V gene segment behaved as functional or pseudogenic, an earlier analysis of some 540 of the donors relied on high-throughput TCR beta sequencing. Donor age, sex, ethnicity and CMV serostatus were compiled together with the repertoire data. A later genetic analysis took genome-wide SNP genotypes for 398 of the 666 donors and used that subset as a discovery cohort. Every discovery cohort repertoire had been produced on one sequencing platform. Class I and class II HLA loci were covered by the typing at four-digit resolution. The number of donors typed differed by locus, with roughly 620-630 for A, B, C, DRB1 and DQB1, roughly 520 for DQA1, 600 to 610 for DPA1, and over 400 for DPB1. Because of strong linkage in the cohort, roughly five DR-DQ haplotypes were treated as single units for association and clustering. Among about 360 genotyped donors of the cohort, an average of about 240,000 unique TCR beta nucleotide sequences were sequenced per donor, about a sixth of them non-productive. General conclusions and limits of the study: A later genetic analysis associated a missense DCLRE1C variant with V-gene and J-gene trimming of TCR beta chains, and an independent cohort replicated the association. Sequencing depth was assumed to be roughly uniform across donors in the presence/absence analyses, though that assumption may not hold. In both the original and validation cohorts, the classifier was reported to diagnose cytomegalovirus status with high specificity and sensitivity. HLA typing was unavailable for some donors at each locus, so association tests used only the typed subset. Broadly in line with IMGT annotations, most TCR beta V segments showed up in productive rearrangements about 87% or about 30% of the time in an earlier analysis of 450 to 750 of the donors. Compared with the approximately 710-donor mean, donors in an Asian-associated ancestry cluster had fewer N-insertions in productive TCRs, according to a later genetic analysis. Most CMV-associated TCR beta chains appeared to be HLA-restricted in a later analysis, and the HLA associations seemed to be driven largely by CMV exposure. In a later analysis, the rate of TCR association differed among HLA loci, with DRB1 alleles having the most associated TCRs and HLA-C alleles having the fewest. Most TCR sequences were observed very rarely across donors, whereas some public TCRs were present in many individuals. According to the authors, the approach could potentially be generalized to other disease states and immunological phenotypes. A later analysis reported that several top co-occurrence clusters appeared linked to parvovirus B19, influenza, CMV and Epstein-Barr virus. When HLA alleles, especially DR and DQ, strongly co-occurred, TCR associations were difficult to assign to individual alleles. The earlier analysis of approximately 590 of the donors excluded over 15 rarely observed V segments, including chromosome 9 orphons, because counts were too low. A further reported finding was that TCR beta sequences accurately predicted the HLA-A and HLA-B alleles for most subjects in the first cohort. The only immune exposure information available for the cohort was CMV serostatus. In vitro tests confirmed that a few of the cytomegalovirus-associated TCR beta chains recognize cytomegalovirus antigens. In this cohort, only TCR beta chains were sequenced, and detectable features were limited by the absence of alpha or paired-chain data. Some IMGT-functional V segments, including TRBV6-2 and TRBV6-3, could not be told apart with the 87-base-pair reads, so those segments were excluded. In the study, some 160 TCR beta chains were listed as associated with cytomegalovirus. In a later analysis, 16,951 TCR beta sequences were associated with specific HLA alleles at a false discovery rate of 0.05. The sequencing pipeline was judged likely to have produced a cluster of highly shared sequence variants as a technical artifact. Compared with equally common non-associated chains, HLA-associated TCR beta chains in a later analysis were more clonally expanded and had lower generation probabilities. Correlated functional status among segregating V segments might be attributable to linkage disequilibrium, but an unknown experimental factor could not be ruled out.

Library method: the immunoSEQ multiplex PCR assay. A mixture of 60 forward primers for TCR Vbeta segments and 13 reverse primers for TCR Jbeta segments was used in the multiplex PCR. The CDR3 region of rearranged TCR beta genes was amplified from genomic DNA with a multiplex PCR assay. The Illumina HiSeq System was used to sequence the amplified TCR beta libraries as 87-base-pair reads. In the authors' own workflow: A later analysis counted some 74 million unique TCR beta chains across the 690 or so repertoires, and roughly 10 million of these chains were shared by at least two donors. Raw reads were error-corrected and collapsed into unique sequences with a nearest-neighbor algorithm that merged closely related sequences to remove PCR and sequencing errors. To assign V, D and J gene segments, CDR3 sequences were aligned to IMGT reference sequences. Each retained sequence needed at least a six-nucleotide match to both a V gene segment and a J gene segment. Rearrangements were called productive when the CDR3 lacked stop codons and stayed in frame with V and J; all others were non-productive. CDR3 was defined by IMGT convention, running from the second conserved V-encoded cysteine to the conserved J-encoded phenylalanine. The earlier analysis of 587 of the donors excluded sequences that lacked an unambiguous match to a single V gene segment. In an earlier analysis of approximately 590 of the donors, a V segment was called functional when productive rearrangements were above 56.7%, and segregating when the standard deviation between donors exceeded 5%. A statistical classification framework was built to diagnose cytomegalovirus status from the catalog of TCR beta chain sequences. In a later analysis, TCR nucleotide sequences were compared against IMGT/GENE-DB human TR gene sequences so that V and J genes could be assigned. The TCRdist pipeline was used in a later analysis to assign CDR3 sequences and most-parsimonious VDJ recombination scenarios. In a later analysis, each TCR beta chain was defined by its CDR3 amino acid sequence together with its V-gene family, and reads lacking a unique V-gene family were excluded. In a later analysis, approximately 640 highly shared, low-generation-probability nucleotide sequences were removed to address suspected cross-contamination and a sequencing artifact. For each public chain, a later analysis derived a clonal expansion index from normalized ranks of inferred template counts within each repertoire. In a later analysis, generation probabilities were computed using a VDJ recombination model fitted to out-of-frame rearrangements, and the results were checked against IGoR. A later analysis scored TCR-TCR, TCR-HLA and TCR-CMV co-occurrence with hypergeometric tests, applying a repertoire-size bias correction to TCR pairs. False discovery rates were estimated in a later analysis by permuting HLA or CMV assignments 20 times. In a later analysis, co-occurring TCRs were grouped using DBSCAN, with TCRdist sequence similarity added in when clustering inside HLA-allele-positive subsets. Repertoires with fewer than 30,000 or more than 120,000 public chains were left out of co-occurrence clustering, as were about 5 repertoires with anomalous nucleotide sharing. In its TCRdb copy, this immuneACCESS table keeps in-frame sequences only and misses some clones. Where compared with another copy, unresolved V genes explain less than half of these, and the others have no known cause. The DNA was the basis for D and trimming; V, J and clone size are from that table. The sample contains 95,000 to 150,000 clones, around 79% of them found a single time. The top ten constitute more than 1.4% of the sample.

As for this clone: Its antigen specificity is not known. No base qualities exist here, and no much larger clone lies one base off it.

CDR1 and CDR2 are drawn from the germline V gene (reference sequence): MNHEY, SMNVEV. The CDR3 numbers 13 residues from cysteine through phenylalanine. The DNA shown is the 39-base CDR3, in frame from base 1. V is shortened by 5 bases, J by 4 bases, and the region joining them spans 9 bases. In total, roughly 670 healthy bone marrow donors made up the cohort. At the time of sampling, all cohort members were nominally healthy, though unrecorded immune exposures were likely present. The donor tested CMV seronegative and was one of the 352 seronegative cohort members. Every donor gave a peripheral blood sample, and the peripheral blood mononuclear cells from that sample were used for TCR beta sequencing. The Qiagen DNeasy Blood Extraction Kit was used to extract genomic DNA from the blood cell samples.

The TCR originated in a woman between 18 and 29 years old in good health and CMV-seronegative. Recombination joined TRBV27 with TRBJ1-3, with no D gene named confidently. Sequenced: PBMCs. This receptor has the CDR3 CASSPTTGNTIYF. The DNA is TGTGCCAGCAGTCCGACAACAGGAAACACCATATATTTT.